This T cell receptor beta chain emerged from a study of OX40 agonist ivuxolimab in advanced cancers. Notes on the study in general: Clonal expansion by week 6 occurred in CD4+ and CD8+ blood T cells (at 0.1 to 3.0 mg/kg).

With respect to this clone: Its antigen is not known.

TCRdb keeps only in-frame clones here, not all; method: immunoSEQ multiplex PCR. The table lists around 50,000 clones, roughly 90% of them singletons. Trimming pared 2 bases from V and 0 bases from J, leaving 4 bases between. CDR1 LNHDA and CDR2 SQIVND come from the germline V gene (reference sequence). This CDR3 is 13 amino acids long. This clonotype originated in an adult with an advanced solid tumor such as melanoma, head and neck, liver or kidney cancer. The material sequenced was CD4+ or CD8+ T cells sorted from blood, taken in a trial of the OX40 agonist ivuxolimab. The J gene is TRBJ1-2, the V gene TRBV19, with D hard to call. CDR3: CASSIRANYGYTF. The CDR3 DNA is TGTGCCAGTAGTATAAGAGCTAACTATGGCTACACCTTC.